This TCR beta chain is from a study of T cells after yellow fever vaccination (dated by TCRdb to the late 2010s). Concerning the study at large: The SMART-Seq v4 Ultra Low Input RNA kit was used to prepare libraries from fractions with low cell numbers. To follow T-cell clones before and after both primary and booster YFV17D yellow fever vaccination, bulk TCR alpha and beta repertoires underwent longitudinal sequencing. Two healthy male donors, one aged 18 to 30 and one aged 30 to 40 years, were included in the cohort. Blood samples were taken at several timepoints before and after primary and secondary immunization, and bulk PBMC replicates and cell subsets were isolated.

In its sample, this clonotype was seen a few times. This receptor's antigen is unknown. No per-base quality is available; no much larger clone lies one base away. TCR cDNA was synthesized by 5'RACE template switching, which introduced a universal primer site and unique molecular identifiers. cDNA synthesis was primed from both the TCR alpha and TCR beta constant segments. Library amplification used two PCR steps, and the second PCR step added sample barcodes and sequencing adapters. Sequencing of libraries was performed on Illumina HiSeq 2500 (2x100 bp) or NovaSeq (2x150 bp). On the study's bioinformatics: Demultiplexing of reads and collapsing into UMI consensus sequences were performed with MIGEC, and V(D)J alignment was carried out with MiXCR. Vaccine-responding clonotypes were identified with edgeR using replicate PBMC samples, with FDR below 0.01 and a log2 fold change above 5 up to day 15 being required. CD4 or CD8 identity was assigned to each bulk clonotype according to whether the clonotype was present at higher abundance in the sequenced CD4 repertoire or the sequenced CD8 repertoire. Through fastp at Q25 and MiXCR, TCRdb rebuilt clones from the public reads, retaining in-frame beta chains. Rows are combined by CDR3 protein, so each entry shows the most common genes and DNA. The V and J calls, along with clone size, are taken from TCRdb and not from the paper's own processing. The sample has hundreds of thousands of distinct CDR3 sequences on record, about 14% of them singletons. The ten biggest clones cover over 13% of the sample.

Overall results and qualifications from the work: The secondary T-cell response was weaker than the primary response but faster, peaking on day 5 instead of day 15. A small share of clonotypes was detected in both CD4 and CD8 compartments, with the overlap likely arising from convergent recombination. Most clones expanded after primary vaccination (96% of CD4 and about 85% of CD8) were re-detected after the booster, suggesting that broad memory maintenance occurred. Because abundant contaminating clonotypes from the bulk population could be contained in FACS-sorted repertoires, computational filtering was required. Because the study included only a couple of donors, the extent to which the findings can be generalized is limited.

The treatment or condition label, as the study defines it: live attenuated yellow fever vaccine strain. Two biological replicates of bulk PBMCs were collected at each blood-draw timepoint. A standard Ficoll-Paque protocol was used to isolate PBMCs from peripheral blood. RNA was extracted with TriZol from bulk PBMCs, CD4 and CD8 fractions, and dextramer-positive and dextramer-negative fractions. This TCR came from a young man who received the YFV17D yellow fever vaccine. The source material was PBMCs, sampled on the day of the yellow fever booster vaccination.

The DNA sequence reads TGCAGCTCACAACATTCCCCGGGCGTCACAGATACGCAGTATTTT. Its amino acids are CSSQHSPGVTDTQYF. The chain couples TRBV29-1 to TRBJ2-3, with no confident D gene call. Its CDR3 holds 15 amino acids, cysteine through phenylalanine. The sequence is cut down to CDR3 DNA, 45 bases in frame from base 1. Trimming costs V 8 bases and J 2 bases, and their ends lie 20 bases apart. Reading the germline V gene gives CDR1 SQVTM and CDR2 ANQGSEA.